The T cell receptor beta chain described here comes from a study of OX40 agonist ivuxolimab in advanced cancers. Data came from immunoSEQ multiplex PCR; TCRdb stores just in-frame clones and leaves some out. Seen here are tens of thousands of clones, 91% observed once, and the top ten hold about 4.1%. This CDR3 has 16 residues. Per germline, CDR1 LNHNV and CDR2 YYDKDF (reference sequence). The junction had 17 bases not matched to a gene; V was cut back by 5 bases and J by 7 bases. The clonotype originates from an adult with an advanced solid tumor such as melanoma, head and neck, liver or kidney cancer. The chain recombines TRBV15 with TRBJ2-7; 7 positions agree with TRBD2. The specimen was CD4+ or CD8+ T cells sorted from blood, collected in a trial of the OX40 agonist ivuxolimab. The chain's CDR3 is CATSGARGLVSGEQYF. The CDR3 bases are TGTGCCACCAGCGGCGCGCGGGGGTTGGTCTCAGGAGAGCAGTACTTC.